This T cell receptor beta chain was sequenced in a study of T cell repertoires in cytomegalovirus infection (dated by TCRdb to the late 2010s). Describing the broader study: Because public TCR beta signatures pointed to carriage of CMV infection together with the matching HLA type, the HLA type of each donor mattered for the analysis. Study-wide findings and limitations: Cumulative frequency of public TCR beta family members discriminated carriers of CMV infection plus the relevant HLA type in this cohort and an independent 352-donor cohort. In the ex vivo response, HLA-C-restricted CMV-specific TCR beta clonotypes were dominant, and in two of eight donors the single most frequent clonotype came from this HLA-C-restricted group.

The germline V gene gives CDR1 as KGHDR and CDR2 as SFDVKD. The CDR3 runs 12 amino acids, cysteine and phenylalanine included. Only the CDR3 region is kept as DNA, spanning 36 bases read in frame from base 1. V loses 4 bases of germline sequence and J loses 6 bases, and the interval between the two ends is 6 bases. As to this clonotype: This receptor's antigen is unknown. Base qualities are not provided; no much larger clone lies one nucleotide away.

Instrument used: Illumina HiSeq 1500. The public reads were reanalyzed by TCRdb: fastp trimming at Q25, MiXCR alignment, in-frame beta chains only. Rows with one shared CDR3 protein collapse into an entry with the most common genes and DNA. The sample yields roughly 500,000 distinct CDR3 sequences; about 11% were counted once. Approximately 10% of the sample belongs to the ten largest clones. Rearrangement joined TRBV24-1 to TRBJ2-1; the D gene is unclear. This clonotype originated in a human donor in good health (CMV status not recorded). Some clones in this sample may be carry-over from other donors' samples. Sequencing was carried out using PBMCs. The CDR3 region: CATSDRFNEQFF. The base sequence is TGTGCCACCAGTGACCGGTTCAATGAGCAGTTCTTC.